These 9 T cell receptor beta chains were all obtained from the same sample, sequenced in a study of cytotoxic CD8 clonotypes in ibrutinib-treated CLL. Sequenced by immunoSEQ multiplex PCR; TCRdb stores in-frame clones only, minus some. The top ten clones hold 7.6% of a sample with around 140,000 clones, around 84% of them seen once. The sample here was PBMCs, taken after 36 months of ibrutinib treatment. The source is a human donor with chronic lymphocytic leukemia.

The chain carries TRBV10-3 and TRBJ1-1; the match to TRBD1 covers 7 bases. V was pared by 3 bases and J by 0 bases, with 4 bases of the junction left unmatched. Germline assignment: CDR1 ENHRY and CDR2 SYGVKD. This CDR3 has 15 residues. This CDR3 is CAISEQGTVNTEAFF. As DNA, the CDR3 is TGTGCCATCAGTGAACAAGGGACAGTGAACACTGAAGCTTTCTTT.

This clone was counted a single time. The J gene is TRBJ2-7, the V gene TRBV9; a weak D match, TRBD1 (6 bases). V gave up 0 bases and J gave up 3 bases, with 10 bases separating them. This CDR3 has 14 residues. Germline V CDR1 and CDR2: SGDLS, YYNGEE. For the CDR3, the DNA is TGTGCCAGCAGCGTAGACCCAGGGGACTACGAGCAGTACTTC. Its translation is CASSVDPGDYEQYF.

The J gene is TRBJ1-5, the V gene TRBV7-9; TRBD1 is a possible D gene (5 bases). The V gene's germline CDR1 is SEHNR and CDR2 FQNEAQ (reference sequence). The CDR3 extends over 16 amino acids. V was cut by 5 bases and J by 6 bases, with 20 bases left in between. The chain's CDR3 is CASSPEARGKVQPQHF. CDR3 in DNA: TGTGCCAGCAGCCCCGAAGCCCGGGGGAAGGTTCAGCCCCAGCATTTT.

This chain links TRBV5-1 with TRBJ2-5; D is possibly TRBD2 (6 bases). Germline-derived CDR1 and CDR2 are SGHRS and YFSETQ. The ends were cut back, 5 bases at V and 7 bases at J, with 12 bases in the middle. The CDR3 consists of 12 residues. The chain's CDR3 is CASRRDGGTQYF. For the CDR3, the DNA is TGCGCCAGCAGACGGGACGGGGGGACCCAGTACTTC.

This clone is a singleton in its sample. J is TRBJ2-7 and V is TRBV28; 8 nucleotides line up with TRBD1. J was trimmed by 2 bases and V by 10 bases; bases with no gene match: 7. This CDR3 is 13 amino acids long. From germline, CDR1 is MDHEN and CDR2 SYDVKM. This CDR3 reads CATRPGQAYEQYF. The CDR3 region has the DNA TGTGCCACCCGACCGGGACAGGCCTACGAGCAGTACTTC.

This clone has more than one count but fewer than ten. The gene calls are TRBV27 and TRBJ1-2; 7 bases are shared with TRBD1. The J segment lost 4 bases and the V segment lost 6 bases, leaving 5 bases of the junction unmatched. The germline V gene has CDR1 MNHEY and CDR2 SMNVEV (reference sequence). CDR3 length: 13 residues. The CDR3 DNA reads TGTGCCAGCAGCTCCCGACAGGGCTATGGCTACACCTTC. This encodes CASSSRQGYGYTF.

The chain carries TRBV19 and TRBJ2-6, with 7 bases fitting TRBD1. Germline CDR1 is LNHDA and CDR2 is SQIVND (reference sequence). Trimming removed 3 bases from V and 2 bases from J; junction bases left unmatched: 7. This CDR3 has 17 amino acids. CDR3: CASSIRLGGAGANVLTF. The CDR3 DNA sequence: TGTGCCAGTAGTATTAGGTTAGGGGGCGCTGGGGCCAACGTCCTGACTTTC.

The sample holds a few counts of this clone. The rearrangement uses TRBV18 and TRBJ2-1, with 9 bases that match TRBD2. This CDR3 spans 14 amino acids. Germline values: CDR1 KGHSH, CDR2 LQKENI. The ends lost 1 base at V and 6 bases at J; junction bases unmatched: 1. The CDR3 nucleotides are TGTGCCAGCTCACCACAAGCGGGAGGCAATGAGCAGTTCTTC. It codes for CASSPQAGGNEQFF.

Details on this clone: Other DNA sequences from this sample encode an identical CDR3 as well. The rearrangement links TRBV5-1 to TRBJ2-2; 7 positions agree with TRBD1. The J segment lost 0 bases and the V segment lost 3 bases, leaving 5 bases of the junction unmatched. CDR3 length: 16 residues. From germline, CDR1 is SGHRS and CDR2 YFSETQ. The CDR3, as DNA: TGCGCCAGCAGCTCCTCCGGGACAGCGAACACCGGGGAGCTGTTTTTT. Translated, it gives CASSSSGTANTGELFF.